The entry below describes one T cell receptor beta chain. The target antigen is unknown. Both TCR beta VDJ combination and CDR3 sequence profiling were carried out. Genomic DNA was the template for this profiling. TCRdb reanalysed the reads using MiXCR and keeps one entry per CDR3 protein. Here the sample spans 400,000 to 450,000 distinct CDR3 sequences, roughly 68% being singletons. This specimen belongs to a study of CD8+CD57+ T cells in acquired aplastic anemia. Study outcomes and limitations: Patients versus controls showed no significant CD8+ Simpson's diversity difference. The same twenty-nine CD8+ CDR3 sequences occurred in patients and in controls.

Germline CDR1 and CDR2: SGHRS and YFSETQ. This CDR3 spans 11 amino acids. The V and J ends lost 2 bases and 11 bases respectively, with 11 bases between them. The receptor comes from a human donor in good health, serving as a control. The chain is built from TRBV5-1 and TRBJ2-7; no definite D call. The sequenced material came from sorted CD4+, CD8+, or CD8+CD57+ T cells (not recorded which) from PBMCs. This chain's CDR3 is CASSFDGYEYF. The CDR3 coding sequence is TGCGCCAGCAGCTTCGACGGCTACGAGTACTTC.